Listed below are T cell receptor beta chains from one sample, sequenced in a study of T cell changes during pregnancy in multiple sclerosis. Sequenced by immunoSEQ multiplex PCR; TCRdb stores in-frame clones only, minus some. The sample carries roughly 80,000 clones, roughly 90% recorded once. Source: peripheral blood, taken before pregnancy. Every receptor here comes from a female donor with multiple sclerosis, enrolled in a pregnancy study. Each CDR3 is given with its conserved first and last residue. The D gene is left open where the match is weak. The size entry is marked missing in some rows and otherwise reads once, few, many or a size class.

d_gene | j_gene | abundance | v_gene | CDR3aa | CDR3nt
. | TRBJ1-5 | . | TRBV19 | CASSVRGQPQHF | TGTGCCAGTAGTGTAAGGGGTCAGCCCCAGCATTTT
TRBD1 | TRBJ1-6 | . | TRBV25-1 | CASSEMDRGSYNSPLHF | TGTGCCAGCAGTGAAATGGACAGGGGCTCCTATAATTCACCCCTCCACTTT
. | TRBJ1-1 | . | TRBV19 | CASTKRGADTEAFF | TGTGCCAGTACGAAACGGGGGGCAGACACTGAAGCTTTCTTT
TRBD2 | TRBJ2-7 | once | TRBV28 | CASSLWPRVGTSGAYEQYF | TGTGCCAGCAGTTTATGGCCCAGGGTGGGGACTAGCGGGGCCTACGAGCAGTACTTC
. | TRBJ1-2 | . | TRBV6-1 | CASSEANRRPGYTF | TGTGCCAGCAGTGAAGCGAACAGGCGTCCCGGCTACACCTTC
TRBD1 | TRBJ1-2 | once | TRBV2 | CASRPGGQELFYGYTF | TGTGCCAGCAGACCCGGGGGACAGGAATTATTCTATGGCTACACCTTC
TRBD1 | TRBJ1-1 | . | TRBV19 | CASIGGGTNPFLFFF | TGTGCCAGTATTGGAGGGGGCACCAACCCTTTTTTATTTTTCTTT
. | TRBJ2-7 | . | TRBV6-6 | CASSYGDWNYEQYF | TGTGCCAGCAGTTACGGGGACTGGAACTACGAGCAGTACTTC
. | TRBJ1-1 | . | TRBV7-6 | CASSLNTKYTEAFF | TGTGCCAGCAGCTTAAACACGAAGTACACTGAAGCTTTCTTT
. | TRBJ1-1 | . | TRBV6-6 | CASSYSEEGTEAFF | TGTGCCAGCAGTTACTCCGAGGAGGGAACTGAAGCTTTCTTT
. | TRBJ2-3 | . | TRBV27 | CASWDMRDTQYF | TGTGCCAGCTGGGACATGAGGGATACGCAGTATTTT
TRBD2 | TRBJ2-7 | once | TRBV4-3 | CASSLQLADYEQYF | TGCGCCAGCAGCCTTCAACTAGCGGACTACGAGCAGTACTTC
TRBD2 | TRBJ2-1 | few | TRBV6-4 | CASSGTSGGNEQFF | TGTGCCAGCAGTGGGACTAGCGGGGGCAATGAGCAGTTCTTC
. | TRBJ1-2 | . | TRBV4-1 | CASSQARLTGSPPYGYTF | TGCGCCAGCAGCCAAGCCCGACTGACAGGATCACCACCCTATGGCTACACCTTC
. | TRBJ1-1 | . | TRBV5-1 | CASSQGVLTEAFF | TGCGCCAGCAGCCAGGGCGTATTGACTGAAGCTTTCTTT
TRBD1 | TRBJ2-1 | once | TRBV27 | CASSGDRGGLNEQFF | TGTGCCAGCAGTGGTGACAGGGGGGGTCTCAATGAGCAGTTCTTC
TRBD2 | TRBJ2-1 | . | TRBV2 | CASSDGLAGGHGNEQFF | TGTGCCAGCAGTGACGGACTAGCGGGGGGGCATGGCAATGAGCAGTTCTTC
TRBD1 | TRBJ1-2 | . | TRBV5-6 | CASGRGQGAYTF | TGTGCCAGCGGGAGGGGACAGGGTGCATACACCTTC
. | TRBJ2-7 | . | TRBV27 | CASSFNSYEQYF | TGTGCCAGCAGTTTTAATAGTTACGAGCAGTACTTC
. | TRBJ2-2 | . | TRBV5-6 | CASSLVTGNTGELFF | TGTGCCAGCAGCTTAGTGACGGGGAACACCGGGGAGCTGTTTTTT
TRBD1 | TRBJ1-5 | . | TRBV19 | CATSGWTGSNQPQHF | TGTGCCACCTCGGGCTGGACAGGGTCGAATCAGCCCCAGCATTTT
. | TRBJ2-4 | once | TRBV30 | CAWSVSFRGNIQYF | TGTGCCTGGAGTGTAAGTTTTCGGGGAAACATTCAGTACTTC
. | TRBJ1-2 | . | TRBV6-6 | CATARYGYTF | TGTGCCACCGCGAGATATGGCTACACCTTC
TRBD1 | TRBJ2-1 | . | TRBV5-1 | CASSLVDRGSGYNEQFF | TGCGCCAGCAGCTTGGTCGACAGGGGGAGTGGGTACAATGAGCAGTTCTTC
. | TRBJ1-2 | . | TRBV11-3 | CASSLRRVYGYTF | TGTGCCAGCAGCCTGCGGAGAGTATATGGCTACACCTTC
TRBD1 | TRBJ2-7 | . | TRBV7-3 | CASSRDSGPYEQYF | TGTGCCAGCAGCCGGGACAGCGGACCCTACGAGCAGTACTTC
. | TRBJ1-6 | . | TRBV5-1 | CASSLTSQRLNSPLHF | TGCGCCAGCAGCTTAACATCCCAACGACTTAATTCACCCCTCCACTTT
. | TRBJ2-5 | . | TRBV30 | CAWEIHSETQYF | TGTGCCTGGGAGATCCACTCGGAGACCCAGTACTTC
. | TRBJ1-2 | . | TRBV30 | CAWKTRIYGYTF | TGTGCCTGGAAAACGCGAATCTATGGCTACACCTTC
. | TRBJ2-7 | . | TRBV7-9 | CASSILTGIDEQYF | TGTGCCAGCAGCATTCTAACAGGGATCGACGAGCAGTACTTC
TRBD1 | TRBJ2-7 | . | TRBV19 | CASRQGYEQYF | TGTGCCAGCCGACAGGGCTACGAGCAGTACTTC
TRBD1 | TRBJ1-2 | once | TRBV9 | CASSSTGTGIGYTF | TGTGCCAGCAGCTCTACCGGGACAGGGATTGGCTACACCTTC
TRBD1 | TRBJ1-6 | . | TRBV7-9 | CASSSGQVHKNSPLHF | TGTGCCAGCAGCTCCGGACAGGTCCATAAGAATTCACCCCTCCACTTT
. | TRBJ2-7 | . | TRBV5-6 | CASSLLPYEQYF | TGTGCCAGCTCACTCCTACCCTACGAGCAGTACTTC
. | TRBJ1-5 | . | TRBV30 | CAWSGETFNQPQHF | TGTGCCTGGAGTGGGGAGACCTTCAATCAGCCCCAGCATTTT
. | TRBJ2-7 | . | TRBV30 | CAWSRLSSYEQYF | TGTGCCTGGAGTCGACTCTCCTCCTACGAGCAGTACTTC
TRBD1 | TRBJ1-2 | . | TRBV19 | CASSIGDRGFSYGYTF | TGTGCCAGTAGTATAGGTGACAGGGGCTTCAGTTATGGCTACACCTTC
TRBD2 | TRBJ2-3 | . | TRBV11-2 | CASTSYGSGVQYF | TGTGCCAGCACCTCTTACGGTAGCGGGGTGCAGTATTTT
. | TRBJ1-2 | . | TRBV5-1 | CASSQYRGGLANYGYTF | TGCGCCAGCAGCCAGTATCGGGGGGGACTTGCTAACTATGGCTACACCTTC
. | TRBJ2-5 | . | TRBV5-8 | CASSLFRAGEETQYF | TGTGCCAGCAGCCTCTTCAGGGCTGGCGAAGAGACCCAGTACTTC
TRBD1 | TRBJ2-7 | . | TRBV6-1 | CASRETGTGYEQYF | TGTGCCAGCAGGGAAACGGGGACAGGCTACGAGCAGTACTTC